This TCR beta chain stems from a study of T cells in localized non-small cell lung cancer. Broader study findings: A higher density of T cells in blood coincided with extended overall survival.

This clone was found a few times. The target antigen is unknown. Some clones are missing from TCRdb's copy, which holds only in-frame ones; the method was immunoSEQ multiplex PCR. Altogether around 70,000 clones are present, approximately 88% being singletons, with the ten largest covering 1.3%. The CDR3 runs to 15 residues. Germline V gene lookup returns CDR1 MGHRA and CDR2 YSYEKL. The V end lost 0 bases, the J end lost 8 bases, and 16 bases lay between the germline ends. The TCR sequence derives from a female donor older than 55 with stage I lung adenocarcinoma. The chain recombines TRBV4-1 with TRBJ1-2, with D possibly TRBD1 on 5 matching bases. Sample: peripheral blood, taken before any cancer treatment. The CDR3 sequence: CASSQDQGRVGGYTF. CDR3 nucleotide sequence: TGCGCCAGCAGCCAAGATCAGGGCAGGGTAGGAGGCTACACCTTC.